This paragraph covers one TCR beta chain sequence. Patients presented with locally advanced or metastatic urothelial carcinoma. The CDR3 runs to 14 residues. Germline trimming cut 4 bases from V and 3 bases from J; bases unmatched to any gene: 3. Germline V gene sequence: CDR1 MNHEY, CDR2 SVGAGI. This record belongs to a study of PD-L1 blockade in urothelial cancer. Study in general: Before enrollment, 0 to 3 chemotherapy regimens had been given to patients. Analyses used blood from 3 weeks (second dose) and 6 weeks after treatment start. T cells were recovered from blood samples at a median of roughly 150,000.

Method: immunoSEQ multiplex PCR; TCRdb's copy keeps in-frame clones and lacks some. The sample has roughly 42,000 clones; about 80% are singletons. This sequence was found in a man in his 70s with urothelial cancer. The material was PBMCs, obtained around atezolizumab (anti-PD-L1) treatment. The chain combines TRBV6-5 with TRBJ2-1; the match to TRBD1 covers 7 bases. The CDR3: CASSFGQVYNEQFF. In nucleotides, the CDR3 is TGTGCCAGCAGTTTCGGACAGGTCTACAATGAGCAGTTCTTC.